The 2 T cell receptor beta chains below come from one sample, sequenced in a study of beta chain features in type 1 diabetes. Study-wide findings and caveats: Shortening that was moderate but significant affected the TCRB CDR3s of Type 1 diabetes patients in all four CD4+ subsets.

cDNA synthesis used the whole RNA isolate, giving expressed TCRB sequences. Method: immunoSEQ multiplex PCR; TCRdb's copy keeps in-frame clones and lacks some. The table lists fewer than 300,000 clones, 9.5% to 13% of them singletons. Which antigens these TCRs recognize remains unknown. Sequenced: naive CD4+ T cells from blood. The source of these receptors is a man younger than 40 with type 1 diabetes.

A few counts support this clone. CDR3 sequence reads: CASRQLPGGYTF. In nucleotides, the CDR3 is TGTGCCAGCAGGCAGTTACCGGGGGGCTACACCTTC. The chain combines TRBV5-6 with TRBJ1-2; D is uncertain. The V gene's germline CDR1 is SGHDT and CDR2 YYEEEE. CDR3 size: 12 residues. The ends were cut back, 5 bases at V and 8 bases at J, with 13 bases in the middle.

This clone was detected a few times. The chain recombines TRBV19 with TRBJ2-1; 9 nucleotides agree with TRBD1. Trimming took 2 bases from V and 5 from J; bases not matched to a gene: 10. CDR3 length: 17 amino acids. CDR1 is LNHDA and CDR2 is SQIVND in the germline V gene (reference sequence). CDR3 residues: CASSIRGTGPVNNEQFF. The CDR3 nucleotides are TGTGCCAGTAGTATAAGGGGGACAGGGCCTGTTAACAATGAGCAGTTCTTC. The full variable domain, with the rest looked up from reference TRBV19 and TRBJ2-1, is DGGITQSPKYLFRKEGQNVTLSCEQNLNHDAMYWYRQDPGQGLRLIYYSQIVNDFQKGDIAEGYSVSREKKESFPLTVTSAQKNPTAFYLCASSIRGTGPVNNEQFFGPGTRLTVL.